This TCR beta chain was found in a study of control samples from healthy donors and cancer patients. Profiling relied on immunoSEQ multiplex PCR, and the TCRdb table lists in-frame clones only, not all of them. The profile covers fewer than 200,000 clones, with around nine tenths appearing a single time and around 13% taken by the ten largest. Input material: blood. The TCR comes from a young man in good health.

The chain's CDR3 is CATRFSGGREETQYF. The DNA for the CDR3 is TGTGCCACCCGCTTTAGCGGGGGGCGAGAAGAGACCCAGTACTTC. J is TRBJ2-5 and V is TRBV10-3; 10 bases are shared with TRBD2. Trimming cost V 10 bases and J 3 bases; bases outside gene matches: 11. CDR3 length equals 15 residues. The V gene's germline CDR1 is ENHRY and CDR2 SYGVKD.